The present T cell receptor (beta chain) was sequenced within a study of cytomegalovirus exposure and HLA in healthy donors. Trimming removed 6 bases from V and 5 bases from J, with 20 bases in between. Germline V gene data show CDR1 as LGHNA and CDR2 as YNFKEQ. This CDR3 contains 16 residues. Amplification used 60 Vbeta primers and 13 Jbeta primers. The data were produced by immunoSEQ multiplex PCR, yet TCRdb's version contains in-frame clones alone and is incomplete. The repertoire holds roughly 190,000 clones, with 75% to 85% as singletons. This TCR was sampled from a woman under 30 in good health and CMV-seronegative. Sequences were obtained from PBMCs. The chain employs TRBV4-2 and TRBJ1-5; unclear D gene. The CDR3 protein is CASSGIDDGGYQPQHF. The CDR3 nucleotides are TGTGCCAGCAGTGGGATAGATGACGGAGGTTATCAGCCCCAGCATTTT.